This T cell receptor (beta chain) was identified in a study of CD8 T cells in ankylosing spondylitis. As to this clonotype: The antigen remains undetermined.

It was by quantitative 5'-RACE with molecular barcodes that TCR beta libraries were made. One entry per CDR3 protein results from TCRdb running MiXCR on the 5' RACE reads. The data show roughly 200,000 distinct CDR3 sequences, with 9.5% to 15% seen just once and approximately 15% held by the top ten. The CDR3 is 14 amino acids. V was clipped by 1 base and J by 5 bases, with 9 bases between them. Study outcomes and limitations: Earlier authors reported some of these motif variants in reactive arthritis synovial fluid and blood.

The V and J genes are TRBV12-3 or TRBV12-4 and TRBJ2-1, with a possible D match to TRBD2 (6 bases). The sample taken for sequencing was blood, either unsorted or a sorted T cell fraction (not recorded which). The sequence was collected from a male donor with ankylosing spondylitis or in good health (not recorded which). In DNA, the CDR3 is TGTGCCAGCAGTTTAGGCGGGGTTAACAATGAGCAGTTCTTC. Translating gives CASSLGGVNNEQFF.